This T cell receptor beta chain was sequenced in a study of ipilimumab plus nivolumab after autologous stem cell transplantation. CDR3 length equals 15 residues. With 1 base removed from V and 0 bases from J, the gap between germline ends came to 7 bases. Looked up from germline, CDR1 is MNHEY and CDR2 is SVGAGI. Ipilimumab, 1 mg/kg, started 14 to 28 days after autologous transplant. Sequenced by immunoSEQ multiplex PCR; TCRdb stores in-frame clones only, minus some. The data contain approximately 40,000 clones, around 92% of them singletons. Sequencing was performed on PBMCs, taken in a trial of ipilimumab plus nivolumab as post-transplant consolidation. V is TRBV6-5 and J is TRBJ1-3; D gene unclear. This clonotype was obtained from a male donor with multiple myeloma. The chain's CDR3 is CASSYLGSSGNTIYF. DNA of the CDR3: TGTGCCAGCAGTTACTTGGGCAGCTCTGGAAACACCATATATTTT.